Given below is one T cell receptor (beta chain) in context. This entry belongs to a study of CD8 T cells in ankylosing spondylitis. In TCRdb, the 5' RACE reads were re-called with MiXCR into one record per CDR3 protein. The sample holds over 20,000 distinct CDR3 sequences, 17% seen once. Trimming removed 5 bases from V and 0 bases from J, with 9 bases in between. This CDR3 spans 14 amino acids. Germline assignment: CDR1 SGHTA and CDR2 FQGTGA. The chain couples TRBV7-3 to TRBJ2-3; a possible D gene is TRBD1 (6 bases). The sequenced sample was blood. This clonotype was obtained from a male donor with ankylosing spondylitis or in good health (not recorded which). The CDR3 nucleotides are TGTGCCAGCAGCGGCCAGGGGAGCACAGATACGCAGTATTTT. It yields the protein CASSGQGSTDTQYF. The full variable domain, in which reference TRBV7-3 and TRBJ2-3 provide the parts outside the CDR3, is GAGVSQTPSNKVTEKGKYVELRCDPISGHTALYWYRQSLGQGPEFLIYFQGTGAADDSGLPNDRFFAVRPEGSVSTLKIQRTERGDSAVYLCASSGQGSTDTQYFGPGTRLTVL.